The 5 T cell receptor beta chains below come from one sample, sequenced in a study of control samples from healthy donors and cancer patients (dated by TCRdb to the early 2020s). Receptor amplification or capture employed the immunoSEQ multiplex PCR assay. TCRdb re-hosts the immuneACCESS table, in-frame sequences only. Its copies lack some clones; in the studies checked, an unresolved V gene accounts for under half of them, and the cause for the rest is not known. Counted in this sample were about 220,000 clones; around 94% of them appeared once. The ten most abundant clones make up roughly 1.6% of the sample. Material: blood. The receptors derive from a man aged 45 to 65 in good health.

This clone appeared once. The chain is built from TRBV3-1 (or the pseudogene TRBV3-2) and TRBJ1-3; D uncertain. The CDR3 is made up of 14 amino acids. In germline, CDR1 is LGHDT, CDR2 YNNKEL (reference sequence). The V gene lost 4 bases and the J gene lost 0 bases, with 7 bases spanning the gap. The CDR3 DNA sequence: TGTGCCAGCAGCCTCCTGAGCTCTGGAAACACCATATATTTT. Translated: CASSLLSSGNTIYF.

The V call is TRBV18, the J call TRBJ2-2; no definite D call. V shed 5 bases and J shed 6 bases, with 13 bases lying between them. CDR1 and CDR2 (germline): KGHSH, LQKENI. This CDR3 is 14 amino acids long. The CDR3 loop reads CASSAAAKPGELFF. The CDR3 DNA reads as TGTGCCAGCTCAGCGGCGGCCAAGCCCGGGGAGCTGTTTTTT. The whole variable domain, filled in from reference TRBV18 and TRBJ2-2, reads NAGVMQNPRHLVRRRGQEARLRCSPMKGHSHVYWYRQLPEEGLKFMVYLQKENIIDESGMPKERFSAEFPKEGPSILRIQQVVRGDSAAYFCASSAAAKPGELFFGEGSRLTVL.

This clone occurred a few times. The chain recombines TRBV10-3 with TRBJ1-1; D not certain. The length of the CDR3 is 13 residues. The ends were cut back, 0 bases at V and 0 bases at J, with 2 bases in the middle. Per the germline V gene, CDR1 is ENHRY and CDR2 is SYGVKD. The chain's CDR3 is CAISESVNTEAFF. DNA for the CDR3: TGTGCCATCAGTGAGTCTGTGAACACTGAAGCTTTCTTT.

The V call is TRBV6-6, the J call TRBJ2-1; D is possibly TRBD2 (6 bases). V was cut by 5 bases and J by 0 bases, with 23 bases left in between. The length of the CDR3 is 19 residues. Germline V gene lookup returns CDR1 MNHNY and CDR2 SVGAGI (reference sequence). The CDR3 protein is CASSRGTPAAPSSYNEQFF. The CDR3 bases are TGTGCCAGCAGTCGCGGGACGCCAGCGGCGCCGAGCTCCTACAATGAGCAGTTCTTC.

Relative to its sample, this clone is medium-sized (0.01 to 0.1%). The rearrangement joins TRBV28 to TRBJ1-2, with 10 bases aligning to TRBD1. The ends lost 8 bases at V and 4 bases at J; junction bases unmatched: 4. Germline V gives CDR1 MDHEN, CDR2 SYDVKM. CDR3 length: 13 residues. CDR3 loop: CASWDRGAYGYTF. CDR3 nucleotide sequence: TGTGCCAGCTGGGACAGGGGCGCCTATGGCTACACCTTC.